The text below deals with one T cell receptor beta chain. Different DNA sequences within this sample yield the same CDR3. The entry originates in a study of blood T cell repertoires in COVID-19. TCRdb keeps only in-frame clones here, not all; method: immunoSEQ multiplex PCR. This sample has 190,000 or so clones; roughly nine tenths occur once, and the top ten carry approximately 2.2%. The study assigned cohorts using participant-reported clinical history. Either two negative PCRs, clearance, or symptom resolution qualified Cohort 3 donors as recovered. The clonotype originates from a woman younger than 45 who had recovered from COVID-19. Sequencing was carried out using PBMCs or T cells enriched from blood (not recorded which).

CDR3 sequence reads: CSVSQGATEAFF. CDR3 nucleotides: TGCAGCGTTAGCCAGGGGGCAACTGAAGCTTTCTTT. The gene calls are TRBV29-1 and TRBJ1-1; the match to TRBD1 covers 8 bases. Losses at the gene ends were 5 bases for V and 5 bases for J; bases not matched to a gene: 4. Germline V gives CDR1 SQVTM, CDR2 ANQGSEA. This CDR3 is 12 amino acids long.